The rows below give T cell receptor beta chains drawn from one sample of a study of shared clonotypes between healthy human individuals. This table comes from immunoSEQ multiplex PCR, and its TCRdb copy is limited to in-frame clones, with some not included. Here the sample spans about 550,000 clones, roughly 95% being singletons. The sequenced sample consisted of naive CD8+ T cells sorted from blood. These receptor sequences come from a woman in her thirties in good health. Each CDR3 is given with its conserved first and last residue. Each record gives: V gene, clone size, D gene, J gene, CDR3 DNA, CDR3 protein. The D gene is left open where the match is weak. Clone size is shown for a subset of rows, as once, few, many or a class of expanded clone.

>TRBV6-4|once|TRBD1|TRBJ1-1
TGTGCCAGCAGTGACTTACAGGGGACTGAAGCTTTCTTT
CASSDLQGTEAFF
>TRBV5-1|.|TRBD1|TRBJ2-7
TGCGCCAGCAACCGACAGGGAATCTCCTACGAGCAGTACTTC
CASNRQGISYEQYF
>TRBV7-9|.|.|TRBJ1-5
TGTGCCAGCAGCTCGGCAGCGACTAATCAGCCCCAGCATTTT
CASSSAATNQPQHF
>TRBV29-1|once|.|TRBJ2-1
TGCAGCGTTGGAACCGGGAGTAGTACCTATGAGCAGTTCTTC
CSVGTGSSTYEQFF
>TRBV28|.|TRBD2|TRBJ2-7
TGTGCCAGCAGTACTTTGACTAGCGGGAACGCCTACGAGCAGTACTTC
CASSTLTSGNAYEQYF
>TRBV27|few|.|TRBJ1-1
TGTGCCAGCAGAATCCAGGGGAACACTGAAGCTTTCTTT
CASRIQGNTEAFF
>TRBV27|.|.|TRBJ2-7
TGTGCCAGCAGTTTTGGGCAGGGGGGCTACGAGCAGTACTTC
CASSFGQGGYEQYF
>TRBV6-1|.|.|TRBJ1-2
TGTGCCAGCAGGGACTCCGCTAACTATGGCTACACCTTC
CASRDSANYGYTF
>TRBV5-1|.|TRBD1|TRBJ2-2
TGCGCCAGCAGCTTGGGACAGGGAAACACCGGGGAGCTGTTTTTT
CASSLGQGNTGELFF
>TRBV28|.|.|TRBJ1-1
TGTGCCAGCATCCCAGTGGGAAGCGTCACTGAAGCTTTCTTT
CASIPVGSVTEAFF
>TRBV6-4|.|.|TRBJ2-3
TGTGCCAGCAGTCAGGACCCCAGACCTACAGATACGCAGTATTTT
CASSQDPRPTDTQYF
>TRBV28|few|.|TRBJ1-5
TGTGCCAGCAGTTTAGGGATGAAACAGCCCCAGCATTTT
CASSLGMKQPQHF
>TRBV9|once|TRBD1|TRBJ1-4
TGTGCCAGCAGCCATACGACAGGGTCGGGTGAAAAACTGTTTTTT
CASSHTTGSGEKLFF
>TRBV27|.|TRBD2|TRBJ2-7
TGTGCCAGCAGTGCCGGGACTAGCGGCTACGAGCAGTACTTC
CASSAGTSGYEQYF
>TRBV21-1|.|.|TRBJ2-7
TGTGCCAGCAGCAAAGAAAGAGTTGCCAACCTCTACGAGCAGTACTTC
CASSKERVANLYEQYF
>TRBV27|.|TRBD1|TRBJ1-1
TGTGCCAGCAGCTACGGACAGGGAAACACTGAAGCTTTCTTT
CASSYGQGNTEAFF
>TRBV14|.|.|TRBJ2-7
TGTGCCAGCAGCCAAGAACAGACGATCTACGAGCAGTACTTC
CASSQEQTIYEQYF
>TRBV7-8|.|TRBD2|TRBJ2-5
TGTGCCAGCAGCCCAATCGGAGCTAGCGGGAGTGAGACCCAGTACTTC
CASSPIGASGSETQYF
>TRBV7-9|.|.|TRBJ1-2
TGTGCCAGCAGCTTAGCGGGGACAAATGGCTACACCTTC
CASSLAGTNGYTF
>TRBV2|once|.|TRBJ2-7
TGTGCCAGCATTGCGAGCTCCTACGAGCAGTACTTC
CASIASSYEQYF
>TRBV4-1|.|TRBD2|TRBJ2-5
TGCGCCAGCAGCGAGAGACTAGCGGGAGGAAACCCAAAAGAGACCCAGTACTTC
CASSERLAGGNPKETQYF
>TRBV9|.|.|TRBJ2-3
TGTGCCAGCAGCGGGGTTTCCAGCACAGATACGCAGTATTTT
CASSGVSSTDTQYF
>TRBV27|.|TRBD1|TRBJ1-5
TGTGCCAGCAGTGTACAGGGGTATCAGCCCCAGCATTTT
CASSVQGYQPQHF
>TRBV5-6|.|TRBD1|TRBJ2-7
TGTGCCAGCAGCTTGGCCGGACAGGGGGCCTACGAGCAGTACTTC
CASSLAGQGAYEQYF
>TRBV27|.|.|TRBJ1-1
TGTGCCAGCAGATGGACATTGAACACTGAAGCTTTCTTT
CASRWTLNTEAFF
>TRBV6-5|.|.|TRBJ1-1
TGTGCCAGCAACTGGAGGTCGATGAACACTGAAGCTTTCTTT
CASNWRSMNTEAFF